The T cell receptor (beta chain) under discussion was sequenced for a study of OX40 agonist ivuxolimab in advanced cancers. Study-level information: Three patients, one with hepatocellular carcinoma and two with cutaneous melanoma, responded partially.

Germline CDR1 is MNHEY and CDR2 is SVGAGI. The CDR3 spans 15 residues. The J segment lost 7 bases and the V segment lost 6 bases, leaving 5 bases of the junction unmatched. Generated by immunoSEQ multiplex PCR, the TCRdb table keeps only in-frame clones and is missing some. The data contain tens of thousands of clones, around nine tenths of them singletons. The material was CD4+ or CD8+ T cells sorted from blood, obtained in a trial of the OX40 agonist ivuxolimab. The receptor was isolated from an adult with an advanced solid tumor such as melanoma, head and neck, liver or kidney cancer. The chain links TRBV6-5 to TRBJ2-2; 13 bases match TRBD2. CDR3 DNA: TGTGCCAGCAGAACTAGCGGGGGGGCGAACGGGGAGCTGTTTTTT. Its protein product is CASRTSGGANGELFF.